This record concerns one T cell receptor beta chain sequence. Antigen unknown. This sample stems from a study of T cell responses to AZD1222 COVID-19 vaccine. Study-level findings and limits: Clonal diversity may have been underestimated in mostly white British donors. Breadth and depth of Spike-specific TCRs rose after two AZD1222 doses. Vaccine-associated CD4 TCRs ranged over spike, dominating at 160-218 and 743-854. Baseline seropositives among AZD1222 recipients totaled only 5 to 7.

This table comes from immunoSEQ multiplex PCR, and its TCRdb copy is limited to in-frame clones, with some not included. The table records almost 80,000 clones, 87% of them present only once. CDR1 is SGHNT and CDR2 is YYREEE in the germline V gene (reference sequence). The CDR3 is made up of 14 amino acids. The V segment lost 2 bases and the J segment 1 base; nucleotides outside the gene matches: 2. The material was peripheral blood, obtained on day 0 of AZD1222 vaccination. The V call is TRBV5-4, the J call TRBJ1-1; TRBD1 aligns across 7 bases. The source is an adult in good health. The CDR3 here is CASSLGGPNTEAFF. The CDR3 DNA follows: TGTGCCAGCAGCTTAGGGGGCCCGAACACTGAAGCTTTCTTT.